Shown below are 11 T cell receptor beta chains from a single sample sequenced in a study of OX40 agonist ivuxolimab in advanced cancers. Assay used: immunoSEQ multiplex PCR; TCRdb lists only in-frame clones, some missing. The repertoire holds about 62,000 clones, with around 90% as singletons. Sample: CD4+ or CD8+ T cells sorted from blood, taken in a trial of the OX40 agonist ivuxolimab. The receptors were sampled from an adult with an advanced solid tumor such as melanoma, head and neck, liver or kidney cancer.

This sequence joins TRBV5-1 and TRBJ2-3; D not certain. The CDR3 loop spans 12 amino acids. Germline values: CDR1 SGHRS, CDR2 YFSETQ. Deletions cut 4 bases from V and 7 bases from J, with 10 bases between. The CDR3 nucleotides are TGCGCCAGCAGCCCGGCTGGCAATACGCAGTATTTT. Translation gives CASSPAGNTQYF.

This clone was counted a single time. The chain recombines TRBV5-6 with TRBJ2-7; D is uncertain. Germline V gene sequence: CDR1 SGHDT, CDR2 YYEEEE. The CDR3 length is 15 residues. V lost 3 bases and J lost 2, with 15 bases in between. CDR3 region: CASSSGPGFTYEQYF. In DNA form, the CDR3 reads TGTGCCAGCAGCTCGGGCCCCGGGTTCACCTACGAGCAGTACTTC.

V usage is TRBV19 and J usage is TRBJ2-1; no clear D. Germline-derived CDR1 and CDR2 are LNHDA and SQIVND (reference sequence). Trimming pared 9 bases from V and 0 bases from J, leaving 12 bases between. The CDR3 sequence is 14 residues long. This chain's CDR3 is CASSYFDSYNEQFF. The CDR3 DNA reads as TGTGCCAGCTCATACTTCGACTCCTACAATGAGCAGTTCTTC. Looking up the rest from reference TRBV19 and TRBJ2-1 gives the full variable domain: DGGITQSPKYLFRKEGQNVTLSCEQNLNHDAMYWYRQDPGQGLRLIYYSQIVNDFQKGDIAEGYSVSREKKESFPLTVTSAQKNPTAFYLCASSYFDSYNEQFFGPGTRLTVL.

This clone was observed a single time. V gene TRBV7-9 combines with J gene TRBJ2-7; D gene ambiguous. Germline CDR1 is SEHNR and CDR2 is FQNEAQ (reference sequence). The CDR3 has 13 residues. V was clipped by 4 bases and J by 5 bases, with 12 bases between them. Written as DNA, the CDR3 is TGTGCCAGCAGCTCAGTAGCTCACCACGAGCAGTACTTC. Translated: CASSSVAHHEQYF.

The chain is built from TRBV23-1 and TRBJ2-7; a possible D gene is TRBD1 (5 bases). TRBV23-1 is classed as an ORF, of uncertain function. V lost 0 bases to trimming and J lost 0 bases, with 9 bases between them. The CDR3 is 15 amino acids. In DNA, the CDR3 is TGCGCCAGCAGTCAATCGGACACGAGCTCCTACGAGCAGTACTTC. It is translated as CASSQSDTSSYEQYF.

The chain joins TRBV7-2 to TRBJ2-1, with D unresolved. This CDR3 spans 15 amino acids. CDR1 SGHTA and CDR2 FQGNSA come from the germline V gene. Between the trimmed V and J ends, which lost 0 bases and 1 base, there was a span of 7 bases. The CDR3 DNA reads TGTGCCAGCAGCTTAGCGGCACTTTCCTACAATGAGCAGTTCTTC. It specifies CASSLAALSYNEQFF.

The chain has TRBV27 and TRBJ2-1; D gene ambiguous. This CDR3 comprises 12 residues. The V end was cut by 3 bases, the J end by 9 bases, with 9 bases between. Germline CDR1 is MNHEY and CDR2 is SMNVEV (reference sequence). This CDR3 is CASSFLSSEQFF. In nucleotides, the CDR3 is TGTGCCAGCAGTTTCCTTAGTTCTGAGCAGTTCTTC.

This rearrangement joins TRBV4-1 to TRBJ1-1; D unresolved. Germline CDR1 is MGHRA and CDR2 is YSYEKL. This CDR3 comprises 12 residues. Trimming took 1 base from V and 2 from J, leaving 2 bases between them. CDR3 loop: CASSQGNTEAFF. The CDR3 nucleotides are TGCGCCAGCAGCCAAGGTAACACTGAAGCTTTCTTT.

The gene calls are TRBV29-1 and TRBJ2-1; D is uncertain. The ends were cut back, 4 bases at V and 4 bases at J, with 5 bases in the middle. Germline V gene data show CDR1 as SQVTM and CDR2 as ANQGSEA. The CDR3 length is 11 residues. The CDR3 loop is CSVGWYNEQFF. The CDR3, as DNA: TGCAGCGTTGGTTGGTACAATGAGCAGTTCTTC.

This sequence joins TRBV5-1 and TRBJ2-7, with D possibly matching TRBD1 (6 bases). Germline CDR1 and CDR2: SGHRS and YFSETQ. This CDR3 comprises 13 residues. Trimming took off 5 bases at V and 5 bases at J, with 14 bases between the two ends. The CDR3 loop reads CASRQGPGDEQYF. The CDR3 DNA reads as TGCGCCAGCAGACAGGGTCCTGGGGACGAGCAGTACTTC.

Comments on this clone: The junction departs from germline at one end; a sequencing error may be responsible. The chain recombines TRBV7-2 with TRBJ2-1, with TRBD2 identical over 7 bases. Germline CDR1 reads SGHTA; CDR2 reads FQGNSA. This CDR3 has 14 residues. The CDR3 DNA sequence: TGTGCCAGCAGCCCGTTCGATTTGGCGGGAGAAATAGTCTTC. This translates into CASSPFDLAGEIVF.